This entry lists 31 T cell receptor beta chains sequenced from one sample in a study of PD-1 blockade in mismatch repair-deficient tumors. Assay: immunoSEQ multiplex PCR; the TCRdb copy retains only in-frame clones and omits some. The data contain about 51,000 clones, around 73% of them seen just once; the ten biggest clones take up about 3.1%. Here the sequenced sample was peripheral blood, taken 4 weeks after starting pembrolizumab. All receptors come from an adult with mismatch repair-deficient cancer.

The chain carries TRBV7-8 and TRBJ2-3; 10 positions match TRBD2. Germline CDR1 is SGHVS and CDR2 is FQNEAQ. The CDR3 covers 16 residues. Germline trimming cut 0 bases from V and 2 bases from J; bases unmatched to any gene: 2. In DNA form, the CDR3 reads TGTGCCAGCAGCTTAGCGAGCGGGAGGGCCACAGATACGCAGTATTTT. Its translation: CASSLASGRATDTQYF.

This clone is a singleton in its sample. The chain recombines TRBV5-6 with TRBJ2-4, with D possibly being TRBD1 or TRBD2 (5 bases each). The V end lost 0 bases, the J end lost 7 bases, and 11 bases lay between the germline ends. CDR1 is SGHDT and CDR2 is YYEEEE in the germline V gene. CDR3 length equals 14 residues. In DNA, the CDR3 is TGTGCCAGCAGCTTGGGAAGTGGGGGTAACATTCAGTACTTC. Encoded protein: CASSLGSGGNIQYF. Together with reference TRBV5-6 and TRBJ2-4, the CDR3 gives the full variable domain: DAGVTQSPTHLIKTRGQQVTLRCSPKSGHDTVSWYQQALGQGPQFIFQYYEEEERQRGNFPDRFSGHQFPNYSSELNVNALLLGDSALYLCASSLGSGGNIQYFGAGTRLSVL.

This clone was recorded only once. The chain recombines TRBV10-3 with TRBJ1-2; D ambiguous. This CDR3 region has 13 residues. The V end was cut by 4 bases, the J end by 5 bases, with 11 bases between. Germline V lookup: CDR1 ENHRY, CDR2 SYGVKD. CDR3 amino acids: CAISGGETYGYTF. The CDR3, as DNA: TGTGCCATCAGTGGGGGTGAGACTTATGGCTACACCTTC.

The rearrangement uses TRBV5-6 and TRBJ2-7; D unclear. This CDR3 contains 14 residues. Germline V lookup: CDR1 SGHDT, CDR2 YYEEEE. Deletions cut 1 base from V and 6 bases from J, with 14 bases between. The CDR3 is CASSLISGRFEQYF. The CDR3 nucleotides are TGTGCCAGCAGCTTGATCTCAGGAAGGTTCGAGCAGTACTTC.

The genes are TRBV28 and TRBJ1-2, with D tentatively TRBD1 (6 bases). CDR3 length equals 11 residues. CDR1 and CDR2 from the germline V gene are MDHEN and SYDVKM. Here the CDR3 reads CATGLLYGYTF. The CDR3, as DNA: TGTGCTACAGGGCTTCTCTATGGCTACACCTTC.

The rearrangement links TRBV29-1 to TRBJ2-3, with 9 bases lining up with TRBD2. Trimming at V came to 2 bases and at J to 1 base, leaving 1 base not matched to a gene. Germline V CDR1 and CDR2: SQVTM, ANQGSEA. The CDR3 totals 14 residues. The CDR3 loop is CSVERGRGTDTQYF. The CDR3 nucleotides are TGCAGCGTTGAACGCGGGAGGGGCACAGATACGCAGTATTTT.

This chain links TRBV5-1 with TRBJ2-5; possible D gene TRBD1, 5 bases. This CDR3 has 14 amino acids. Trimming left V 5 bases short and J 4 bases short, with 15 bases between. CDR1 SGHRS and CDR2 YFSETQ come from the germline V gene. CDR3 loop: CASRSGQGGETQYF. DNA of the CDR3: TGCGCCAGCAGATCCGGGCAGGGTGGAGAGACCCAGTACTTC.

The genes are TRBV2 and TRBJ2-7; D is unclear. Trimming cost V 4 bases and J 2 bases, with 9 bases left between them. This CDR3 spans 13 amino acids. Per germline, CDR1 SNHLY and CDR2 FYNNEI. The CDR3 bases are TGTGCCAGCAGTGGTACGGATGCCTACGAGCAGTACTTC. This encodes CASSGTDAYEQYF.

The genes are TRBV19 and TRBJ1-1, with D perhaps TRBD1 (5 bases). Trimming left V 4 bases short and J 5 bases short, with 14 bases between. Germline V gene lookup returns CDR1 LNHDA and CDR2 SQIVND (reference sequence). CDR3 length: 14 residues. The CDR3 DNA reads TGTGCCAGTAGTACCCCCGGGACGATGACTGAAGCTTTCTTT. Protein product: CASSTPGTMTEAFF. The full variable domain, rest sourced from reference TRBV19 and TRBJ1-1, is DGGITQSPKYLFRKEGQNVTLSCEQNLNHDAMYWYRQDPGQGLRLIYYSQIVNDFQKGDIAEGYSVSREKKESFPLTVTSAQKNPTAFYLCASSTPGTMTEAFFGQGTRLTVV.

J is TRBJ1-2 and V is TRBV2; no reliable D call. The CDR3 covers 16 residues. V was trimmed by 5 bases and J by 3 bases, leaving 19 bases between them. Germline V gene sequence: CDR1 SNHLY, CDR2 FYNNEI. For the CDR3, the DNA is TGTGCCAGCAGTCGGGGTGCCCTTAGCCGTGACTATGGCTACACCTTC. Protein: CASSRGALSRDYGYTF.

The chain employs TRBV5-4 and TRBJ2-7, with 11 bases fitting TRBD2. J gave up 3 bases and V 4 bases, and 3 bases lay outside the gene matches. CDR1 and CDR2 from the germline V gene are SGHNT and YYREEE (reference sequence). The CDR3 sequence is 14 residues long. The CDR3 DNA is TGTGCCAGCAGCATAGCGGGAGGGTTCTACGAGCAGTACTTC. It specifies CASSIAGGFYEQYF.

The sample holds one count of this clone. The V and J genes are TRBV11-3 and TRBJ2-1, with 10 bases aligning to TRBD2. Trimming at V came to 6 bases and at J to 8 bases, leaving 13 bases not matched to a gene. The CDR3 sequence is 16 residues long. The germline CDR1 and CDR2 sequences are SGHNT and YENEEA. Here the CDR3 reads CASREGSGRSGDEQFF. The CDR3 nucleotides are TGTGCCAGCAGGGAGGGTAGCGGGAGGTCAGGAGATGAGCAGTTCTTC.

This chain joins TRBV6-1 and TRBJ1-1, with a tentative D call TRBD1 (5 bases). The CDR3 totals 13 residues. Deletions cut 2 bases from V and 6 bases from J, with 10 bases between. Germline V gene sequence: CDR1 MNHNS, CDR2 SASEGT. In nucleotides, the CDR3 is TGTGCCAGCAGTGAACGGACAAGTTCTGAAGCTTTCTTT. Encoded protein: CASSERTSSEAFF.

In DNA form, the CDR3 reads TGTGCCAGCAGCTTGGGACAACACACCGGGGAGCTGTTTTTT. Translation: CASSLGQHTGELFF. This rearrangement joins TRBV5-6 to TRBJ2-2; D remains ambiguous. Trimming took off 0 bases at V and 3 bases at J, with 6 bases between the two ends. CDR1 SGHDT and CDR2 YYEEEE come from the germline V gene. The CDR3 has 14 residues.

This chain joins TRBV10-2 and TRBJ1-5; tentatively, D is TRBD1 (5 bases). V was clipped by 0 bases and J by 6 bases, with 6 bases between them. This CDR3 contains 13 residues. Germline CDR1 WSHSY, CDR2 SAAADI. As DNA, the CDR3 is TGCGCCAGCAGTGAGTCGGGGACTCAGCCCCAGCATTTT. It encodes CASSESGTQPQHF.

The genes are TRBV5-4 and TRBJ2-1, with 10 bases aligning to TRBD2. This CDR3 region has 16 residues. Germline loops: CDR1 SGHNT, CDR2 YYREEE (reference sequence). J was trimmed by 6 bases and V by 3 bases; bases with no gene match: 9. The CDR3 is CASSSLFSGRSNEQFF. CDR3 DNA sequence: TGTGCCAGCAGCTCATTGTTTAGCGGGAGGTCCAATGAGCAGTTCTTC.

This chain uses TRBV29-1 with TRBJ2-7; D is possibly TRBD1 (6 bases). CDR1 SQVTM and CDR2 ANQGSEA come from the germline V gene. Trimming took 3 bases from V and 6 from J, leaving 15 bases between them. CDR3 length: 13 residues. Written as DNA, the CDR3 is TGCAGCGTTGACGGGCAGGGGCCAGCCGAGCAGTACTTC. Its translation: CSVDGQGPAEQYF.

This clone has more than one count but fewer than ten. The V call is TRBV6-6, the J call TRBJ1-2, with D maybe TRBD1 (6 bases). Germline CDR1 reads MNHNY; CDR2 reads SVGAGI (reference sequence). This CDR3 region has 12 residues. The V and J ends lost 6 bases and 7 bases respectively, with 12 bases between them. The CDR3 DNA sequence: TGTGCCAGCAGAGGGGGGGCGGCTGGCTACACCTTC. It yields the protein CASRGGAAGYTF.

In DNA form, the CDR3 reads TGTGCCAGCAGCGTAGGGTCGTTTAAGACCGGGGAGCTGTTTTTT. This encodes CASSVGSFKTGELFF. The rearrangement links TRBV9 to TRBJ2-2, with D uncertain. CDR3 length: 15 residues. Germline-derived CDR1 and CDR2 are SGDLS and YYNGEE. The V end was cut by 0 bases, the J end by 5 bases, with 11 bases between. Looking up the rest from reference TRBV9 and TRBJ2-2 gives the full variable domain: DSGVTQTPKHLITATGQRVTLRCSPRSGDLSVYWYQQSLDQGLQFLIQYYNGEERAKGNILERFSAQQFPDLHSELNLSSLELGDSALYFCASSVGSFKTGELFFGEGSRLTVL.

The genes are TRBV9 and TRBJ2-7; the match to TRBD2 covers 11 bases. V shed 4 bases and J 3 bases; nucleotides not matched to a gene: 6. The CDR3 is made up of 15 amino acids. Per the germline V gene, CDR1 is SGDLS and CDR2 is YYNGEE. The CDR3: CASSPSGTSGYEQYF. In nucleotides, the CDR3 is TGTGCCAGCAGCCCTAGTGGGACTAGCGGCTACGAGCAGTACTTC.

This rearrangement joins TRBV11-2 to TRBJ2-1, with D perhaps TRBD1 or TRBD2 (5 bases each). This CDR3 has 17 amino acids. Trimming stripped 4 bases from V and 9 bases from J, with 25 bases between. Germline CDR1 SGHAT, CDR2 FQNNGV. CDR3 DNA sequence: TGTGCCAGCAGCTCAGTAGGGGCCGGGACCCCATGGGGTGAGCAGTTCTTC. Translating gives CASSSVGAGTPWGEQFF.

This clone was picked up one time. The chain uses TRBV19 and TRBJ2-1, with D maybe TRBD2 (5 bases). The CDR3 extends over 14 amino acids. CDR1 and CDR2 from the germline V gene are LNHDA and SQIVND (reference sequence). Between the trimmed V and J ends, which lost 7 bases and 3 bases, there was a span of 13 bases. DNA for the CDR3: TGTGCCAGTACCTCCAGCGGATACTACAATGAGCAGTTCTTC. It encodes CASTSSGYYNEQFF.

This chain links TRBV7-2 with TRBJ2-7; the D gene is possibly TRBD2 (6 bases). The CDR3 totals 15 residues. The germline V gene encodes CDR1 SGHTA and CDR2 FQGNSA. The V end was cut by 5 bases, the J end by 1 base, with 15 bases between. As DNA, the CDR3 is TGTGCCAGCAGCGCCTCCGGGACTGGGTCCTACGAGCAGTACTTC. This gives the protein CASSASGTGSYEQYF.

The chain links TRBV11-2 to TRBJ2-1; D unresolved. Germline V gene data show CDR1 as SGHAT and CDR2 as FQNNGV. V lost 5 bases, J lost 0 bases, and 11 bases lay in between. This CDR3 region has 15 residues. The CDR3 coding sequence is TGTGCCAGCAGCGCTACTCTAAGCTCCTACAATGAGCAGTTCTTC. This sequence encodes CASSATLSSYNEQFF.

The chain couples TRBV18 to TRBJ2-1; perhaps D is TRBD1 or TRBD2 (5 bases each). Germline V gene sequence: CDR1 KGHSH, CDR2 LQKENI. This CDR3 comprises 16 residues. V was cut by 5 bases and J by 0 bases, with 14 bases left in between. Here the CDR3 DNA reads TGTGCCAGCTCAAAGGGGACCCGGAGCTCCTACAATGAGCAGTTCTTC. Amino acids: CASSKGTRSSYNEQFF.

The V gene is TRBV5-8, the J gene TRBJ2-1, with TRBD2 identical over 14 bases. The V segment lost 8 bases and the J segment 7 bases; nucleotides outside the gene matches: 8. The CDR3 sequence is 15 residues long. Germline assignment: CDR1 SGHTS and CDR2 YDEGEE. The chain's CDR3 is CARRRLAGGENEQFF. The DNA for the CDR3 is TGTGCCAGAAGACGACTAGCGGGAGGGGAGAATGAGCAGTTCTTC.

V usage is TRBV6-5 and J usage is TRBJ1-1; no clear D. Germline assignment: CDR1 MNHEY and CDR2 SVGAGI. The CDR3 contains 11 residues. The V end lost 5 bases, the J end lost 7 bases, and 8 bases lay between the germline ends. CDR3 protein: CASSRANEAFF. CDR3 nucleotide sequence: TGTGCCAGCAGTAGAGCTAATGAAGCTTTCTTT.

V usage is TRBV9 and J usage is TRBJ2-5, with TRBD2 as a possible D gene (5 bases). V gave up 1 base and J gave up 3 bases, with 10 bases separating them. Germline lookup yields CDR1 SGDLS and CDR2 YYNGEE. This CDR3 region has 14 residues. Written as DNA, the CDR3 is TGTGCCAGCAGCGTAAGCGGTGGAGAAGAGACCCAGTACTTC. Its protein product is CASSVSGGEETQYF.

This chain links TRBV19 with TRBJ1-3; D possibly corresponds to TRBD1 (5 bases). The CDR3 has 18 amino acids. Germline V gene lookup returns CDR1 LNHDA and CDR2 SQIVND (reference sequence). Trimming removed 4 bases at V and 0 bases at J, with 19 bases between. This CDR3 is CASSTPQSQDTSGNTIYF. The CDR3 nucleotides read TGTGCCAGTAGTACCCCCCAGTCCCAGGACACCTCTGGAAACACCATATATTTT. Full variable domain (remainder filled in from reference TRBV19 and TRBJ1-3): DGGITQSPKYLFRKEGQNVTLSCEQNLNHDAMYWYRQDPGQGLRLIYYSQIVNDFQKGDIAEGYSVSREKKESFPLTVTSAQKNPTAFYLCASSTPQSQDTSGNTIYFGEGSWLTVV.

The V call is TRBV30, the J call TRBJ2-5, with 8 bases matching TRBD2. In germline, CDR1 is GTSNPN, CDR2 SVGIG (reference sequence). The CDR3 totals 14 residues. V gave up 1 base and J gave up 1 base; unmatched junction bases: 2. The CDR3 reads CAWSDGGGQETQYF. Written as DNA, the CDR3 is TGTGCCTGGAGTGACGGGGGGGGCCAAGAGACCCAGTACTTC. The whole variable domain, filled in from reference TRBV30 and TRBJ2-5, reads SQTIHQWPATLVQPVGSPLSLECTVEGTSNPNLYWYRQAAGRGLQLLFYSVGIGQISSEVPQNLSASRPQDRQFILSSKKLLLSDSGFYLCAWSDGGGQETQYFGPGTRLLVL.

This clone was recorded once. V usage is TRBV5-1 and J usage is TRBJ2-2, with 7 positions matching TRBD1. The length of the CDR3 is 16 residues. Germline V gives CDR1 SGHRS, CDR2 YFSETQ. Losses at the gene ends were 2 bases for V and 5 bases for J; bases not matched to a gene: 9. The CDR3 DNA is TGCGCCAGCAGCTTAAGGGGGCTGGTGGGAACCGGGGAGCTGTTTTTT. This codes for CASSLRGLVGTGELFF. Full variable domain (outside the CDR3, taken from reference TRBV5-1 and TRBJ2-2): KAGVTQTPRYLIKTRGQQVTLSCSPISGHRSVSWYQQTPGQGLQFLFEYFSETQRNKGNFPGRFSGRQFSNSRSEMNVSTLELGDSALYLCASSLRGLVGTGELFFGEGSRLTVL.